This T cell receptor (beta chain) was captured in a study of Ad26.COV2.S vaccination and SARS-CoV-2 variants. Sequencing was performed with immunoSEQ multiplex PCR; in TCRdb, only in-frame clones are kept and a portion is missing. The sample holds around 380,000 clones, roughly nine tenths seen once. Trimming stripped 5 bases from V and 5 bases from J, with 12 bases between. The CDR3 is made up of 13 amino acids. From germline, CDR1 is MNHEY and CDR2 SVGAGI. The sample's treatment: roughly 20 received Ad26.COV2.S at low or high dose, single or two shots; several received placebo; per-sample allocation not given. Samples were taken on day 63 after the first vaccine or placebo injection.

This specimen was peripheral blood, taken in a trial of Ad26.COV2.S vaccine versus placebo. The J gene is TRBJ2-5, the V gene TRBV6-5, with D possibly matching TRBD2 (6 bases). The clonotype comes from a person aged 18-60 years who received the Ad26.COV2.S COVID-19 vaccine or a placebo. CDR3 region: CASSPRGSETQYF. DNA for the CDR3: TGTGCCAGCAGTCCCCGGGGGAGTGAGACCCAGTACTTC.